The TCR beta chain described here comes from a study of T-cell memory formation after mild COVID-19. The TCR alpha and TCR beta cDNA libraries, bearing sample barcodes and UMIs, were generated by 5'RACE using constant-segment primers. MiXCR, run by TCRdb on the 5' RACE reads, gives a single entry per CDR3 protein. The profile shows some 250,000 distinct CDR3 sequences, 9.4% of them singletons. The germline V gene encodes CDR1 MNHEY and CDR2 SVGEGT. V was pared by 6 bases and J by 7 bases, with 9 bases of the junction left unmatched. This CDR3 region has 15 residues. The receptor was derived from a man younger than 35 who had mild COVID-19 (a few samples of this study predate the infection). Cell type and time point are not known. The V call is TRBV6-2 or TRBV6-3, the J call TRBJ2-5, with 12 positions matching TRBD2. Material for sequencing was PBMCs or a T cell subset sorted from them (not recorded which). The CDR3 DNA sequence: TGTGCCAGCAGGGATGCGACTAGCGGGAGCAGGACCCAGTACTTC. Amino acids: CASRDATSGSRTQYF.